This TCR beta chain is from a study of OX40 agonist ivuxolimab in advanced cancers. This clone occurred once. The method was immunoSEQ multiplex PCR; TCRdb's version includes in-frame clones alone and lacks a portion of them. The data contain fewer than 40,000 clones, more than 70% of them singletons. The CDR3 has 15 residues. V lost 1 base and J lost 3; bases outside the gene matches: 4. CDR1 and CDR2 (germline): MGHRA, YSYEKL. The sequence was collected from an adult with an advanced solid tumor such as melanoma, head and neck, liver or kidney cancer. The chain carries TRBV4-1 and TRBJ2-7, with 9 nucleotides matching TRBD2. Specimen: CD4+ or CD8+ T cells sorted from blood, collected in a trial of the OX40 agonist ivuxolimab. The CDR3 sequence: CASSQAASGVYEQYF. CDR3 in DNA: TGCGCCAGCAGCCAAGCCGCTAGCGGGGTCTACGAGCAGTACTTC.